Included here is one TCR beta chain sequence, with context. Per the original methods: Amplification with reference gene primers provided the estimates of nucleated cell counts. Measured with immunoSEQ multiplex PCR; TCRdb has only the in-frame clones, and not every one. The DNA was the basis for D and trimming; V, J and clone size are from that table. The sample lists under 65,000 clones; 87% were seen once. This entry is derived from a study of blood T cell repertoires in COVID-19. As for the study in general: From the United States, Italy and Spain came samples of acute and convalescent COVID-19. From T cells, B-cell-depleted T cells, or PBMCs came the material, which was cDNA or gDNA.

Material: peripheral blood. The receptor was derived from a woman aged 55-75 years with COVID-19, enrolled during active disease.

CDR3 in DNA: TGTGCCAGCAGCCAAGAGCGAGATACGCAGTATTTT. It codes for CASSQERDTQYF. The chain links TRBV4-2 to TRBJ2-3; no firm D call. V shed 0 bases and J shed 5 bases, with 3 bases lying between them. CDR3 length: 12 amino acids. Germline-derived CDR1 and CDR2 are LGHNA and YNFKEQ.